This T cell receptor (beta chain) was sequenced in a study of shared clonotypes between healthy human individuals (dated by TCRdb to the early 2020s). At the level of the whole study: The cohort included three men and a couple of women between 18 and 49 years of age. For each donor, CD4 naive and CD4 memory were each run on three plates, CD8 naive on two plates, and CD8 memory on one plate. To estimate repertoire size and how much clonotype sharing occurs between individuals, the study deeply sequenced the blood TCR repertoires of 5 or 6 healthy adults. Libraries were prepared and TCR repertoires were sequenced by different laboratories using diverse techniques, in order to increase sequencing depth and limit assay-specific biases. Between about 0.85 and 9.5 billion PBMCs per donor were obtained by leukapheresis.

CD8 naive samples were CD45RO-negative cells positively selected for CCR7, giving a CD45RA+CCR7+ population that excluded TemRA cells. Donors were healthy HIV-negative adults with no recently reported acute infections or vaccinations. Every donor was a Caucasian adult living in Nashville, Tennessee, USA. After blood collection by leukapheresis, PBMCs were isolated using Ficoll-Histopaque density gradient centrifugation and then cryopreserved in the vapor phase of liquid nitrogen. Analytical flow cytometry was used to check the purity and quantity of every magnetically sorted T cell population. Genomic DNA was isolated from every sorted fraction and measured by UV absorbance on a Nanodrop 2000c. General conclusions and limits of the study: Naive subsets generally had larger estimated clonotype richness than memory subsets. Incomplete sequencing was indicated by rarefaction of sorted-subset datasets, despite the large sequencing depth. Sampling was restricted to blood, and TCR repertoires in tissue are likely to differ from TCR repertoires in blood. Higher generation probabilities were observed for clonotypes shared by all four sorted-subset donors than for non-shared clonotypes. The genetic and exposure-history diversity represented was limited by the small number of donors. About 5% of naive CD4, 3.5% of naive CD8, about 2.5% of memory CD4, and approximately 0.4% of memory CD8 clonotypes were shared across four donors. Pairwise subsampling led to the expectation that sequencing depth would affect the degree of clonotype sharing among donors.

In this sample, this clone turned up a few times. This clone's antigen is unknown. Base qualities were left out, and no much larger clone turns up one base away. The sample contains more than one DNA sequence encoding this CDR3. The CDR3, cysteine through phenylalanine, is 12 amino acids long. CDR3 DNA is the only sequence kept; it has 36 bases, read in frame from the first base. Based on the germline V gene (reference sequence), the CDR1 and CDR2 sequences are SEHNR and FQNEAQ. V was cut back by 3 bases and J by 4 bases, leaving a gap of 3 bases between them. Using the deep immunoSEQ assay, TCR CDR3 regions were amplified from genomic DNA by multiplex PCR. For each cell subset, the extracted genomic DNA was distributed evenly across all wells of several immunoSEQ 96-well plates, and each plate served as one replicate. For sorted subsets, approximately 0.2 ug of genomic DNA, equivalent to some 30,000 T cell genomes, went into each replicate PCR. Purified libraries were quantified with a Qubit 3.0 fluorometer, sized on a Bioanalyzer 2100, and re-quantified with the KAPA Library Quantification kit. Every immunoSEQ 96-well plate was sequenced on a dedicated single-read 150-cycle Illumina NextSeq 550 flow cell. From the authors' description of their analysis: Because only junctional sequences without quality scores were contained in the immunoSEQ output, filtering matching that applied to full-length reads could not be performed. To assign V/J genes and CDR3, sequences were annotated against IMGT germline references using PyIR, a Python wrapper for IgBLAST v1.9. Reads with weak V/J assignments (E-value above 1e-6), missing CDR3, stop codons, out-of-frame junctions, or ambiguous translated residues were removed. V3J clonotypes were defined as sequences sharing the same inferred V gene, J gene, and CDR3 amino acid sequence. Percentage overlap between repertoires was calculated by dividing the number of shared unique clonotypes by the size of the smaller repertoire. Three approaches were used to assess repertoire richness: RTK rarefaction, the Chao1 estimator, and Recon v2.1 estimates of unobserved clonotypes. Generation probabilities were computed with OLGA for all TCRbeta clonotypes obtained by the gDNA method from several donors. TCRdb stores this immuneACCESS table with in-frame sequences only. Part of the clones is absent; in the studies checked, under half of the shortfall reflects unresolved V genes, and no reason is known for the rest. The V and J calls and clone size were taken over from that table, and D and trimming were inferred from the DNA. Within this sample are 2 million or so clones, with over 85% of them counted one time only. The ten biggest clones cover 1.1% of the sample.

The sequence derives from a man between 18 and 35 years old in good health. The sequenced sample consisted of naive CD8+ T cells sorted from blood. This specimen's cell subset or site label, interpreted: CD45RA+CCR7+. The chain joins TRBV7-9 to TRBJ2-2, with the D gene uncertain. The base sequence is TGTGCCAGCAGCTTCGGCACCGGGGAGCTGTTTTTT. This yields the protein CASSFGTGELFF.